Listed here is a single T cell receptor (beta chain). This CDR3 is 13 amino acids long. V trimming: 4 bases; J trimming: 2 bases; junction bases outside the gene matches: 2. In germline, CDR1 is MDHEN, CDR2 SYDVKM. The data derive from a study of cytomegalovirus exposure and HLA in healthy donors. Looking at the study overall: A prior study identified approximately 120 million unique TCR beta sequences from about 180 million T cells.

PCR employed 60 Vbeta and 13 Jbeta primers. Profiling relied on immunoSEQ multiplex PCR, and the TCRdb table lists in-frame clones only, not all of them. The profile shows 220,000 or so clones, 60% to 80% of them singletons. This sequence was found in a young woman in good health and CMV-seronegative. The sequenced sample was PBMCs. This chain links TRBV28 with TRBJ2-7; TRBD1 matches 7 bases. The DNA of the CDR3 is TGTGCCAGCAGTTGGGACAGAGCCTACGAGCAGTACTTC. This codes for CASSWDRAYEQYF.